This T cell receptor beta chain was captured by sequencing in a study of blood T cell repertoires in COVID-19. Across the study: Italy, Spain and the United States were the sources of the convalescent and acute COVID-19 samples. Nucleic acid was either cDNA or gDNA, and it came from T cells, B-cell-depleted T cells, or PBMCs.

In regard to this clone: A read error may produce the germline difference seen at one junction end.

Authors' processing steps: The assay estimated nucleated cells by amplifying reference gene primers. This table comes from immunoSEQ multiplex PCR, and its TCRdb copy is limited to in-frame clones, with some not included. The DNA gave D and trimming, while V, J and clone size come from that table. The sample shows hundreds of thousands of clones, roughly 80% of them seen only once. CDR1 is MGHRA and CDR2 is YSYEKL in the germline V gene. The CDR3 is made up of 12 amino acids. The sequenced sample was peripheral blood. The rearrangement links TRBV4-1 to TRBJ2-5, with 9 positions matching TRBD2. The receptor comes from a woman of 80 years or more with acute or convalescent COVID-19. The CDR3: CASSQEGTSPNF. CDR3 bases: TGCGCCAGCAGCCAAGAAGGGACTAGCCCGAACTTC.